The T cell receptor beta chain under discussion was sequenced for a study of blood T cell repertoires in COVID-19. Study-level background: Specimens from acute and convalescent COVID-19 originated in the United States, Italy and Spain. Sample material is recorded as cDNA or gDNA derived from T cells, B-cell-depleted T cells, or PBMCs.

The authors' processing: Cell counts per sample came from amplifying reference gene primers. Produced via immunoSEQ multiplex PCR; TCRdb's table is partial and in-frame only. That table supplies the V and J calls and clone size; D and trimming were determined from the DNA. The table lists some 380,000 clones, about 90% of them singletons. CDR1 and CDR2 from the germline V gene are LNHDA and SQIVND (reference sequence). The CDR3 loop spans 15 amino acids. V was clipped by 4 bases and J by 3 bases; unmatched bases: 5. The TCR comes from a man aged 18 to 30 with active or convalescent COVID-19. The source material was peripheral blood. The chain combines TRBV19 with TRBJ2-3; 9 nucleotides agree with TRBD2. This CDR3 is CASSSAGGRTDTQYF. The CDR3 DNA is TGTGCCAGTAGTAGCGCGGGGGGGCGTACAGATACGCAGTATTTT.